One and the same sample provided the 5 T cell receptor beta chains below, sequenced in a study of vaccination and CD4 T cells after COVID-19. For these receptors, no antigen is known. The study sequenced cultured CD4+ T cell DNA using the Oncomine TCR Beta short-read assay. From the PCR reads, TCRdb called clonotypes with MiXCR, one entry per CDR3 protein. The sample consists of about 17,000 distinct CDR3 sequences, 65% to 80% of them appearing once. Treatment given: approximately 11-day PBMC culture with coronavirus spike peptide pools or control peptides (ViraFEST assay). The sample taken for sequencing was CD4+ T cells from blood, cultured in vitro. Receptor source: a human donor who had recovered from COVID-19.

The chain uses TRBV27 and TRBJ1-2; 7 bases fit TRBD1. CDR1 and CDR2 from the germline V gene are MNHEY and SMNVEV (reference sequence). The CDR3 length is 16 residues. The ends lost 3 bases at V and 4 bases at J; junction bases unmatched: 11. The CDR3 sequence: CASSFRDSTLGYGYTF. The CDR3 DNA reads as TGTGCCAGCAGTTTCAGGGACAGCACCTTGGGCTATGGCTACACCTTC.

This clonotype was seen a handful of times. The V call is TRBV6-1, the J call TRBJ1-1; D perhaps matches TRBD1 (6 bases). The CDR3 covers 13 residues. Germline V gives CDR1 MNHNS, CDR2 SASEGT. V lost 1 base and J lost 3, with 6 bases in between. The CDR3 protein is CASSEDRDTEAFF. In nucleotides, the CDR3 is TGTGCCAGCAGTGAAGACAGGGACACTGAAGCTTTCTTT.

The chain combines TRBV24-1 with TRBJ2-2, with unresolved D. V was trimmed by 3 bases and J by 0 bases, leaving 4 bases between them. CDR1 KGHDR and CDR2 SFDVKD come from the germline V gene. The CDR3 totals 14 residues. Here the CDR3 DNA reads TGTGCCACCAGTGATCACCCGAACACCGGGGAGCTGTTTTTT. Translating gives CATSDHPNTGELFF.

The rearrangement uses TRBV20-1 and TRBJ2-3; D uncertain. This CDR3 has 9 amino acids. V lost 0 bases to trimming and J lost 10 bases, with 2 bases between them. The V gene's germline CDR1 is DFQATT and CDR2 SNEGSKA (reference sequence). CDR3 loop: CSARDPQYF. The CDR3 nucleotides read TGCAGTGCTAGAGACCCGCAGTATTTT.

CDR3 residues: CASSLAREHLEQYF. The CDR3 nucleotides read TGTGCCAGCAGCTTAGCCAGGGAGCACCTCGAGCAGTACTTC. The chain couples TRBV7-9 to TRBJ2-7; D may match TRBD1 or TRBD2 (5 bases each). Between the trimmed V and J ends, which lost 0 bases and 6 bases, there was a span of 12 bases. The CDR3 totals 14 residues. CDR1 is SEHNR and CDR2 is FQNEAQ in the germline V gene (reference sequence).